The 22 T cell receptor beta chains presented below share a single source sample, sequenced in a study of T cell changes during pregnancy in multiple sclerosis. Profiled with immunoSEQ multiplex PCR; TCRdb holds only in-frame clones, not every one. The table includes some 100,000 clones, about nine tenths detected once. Sequencing used peripheral blood, obtained after pregnancy. All receptors derive from a female donor with multiple sclerosis, enrolled in a pregnancy study.

The V and J genes are TRBV18 and TRBJ2-7, with TRBD1 matching 10 bases. The CDR3 runs to 15 residues. CDR1 is KGHSH, CDR2 LQKENI, per germline. The V gene end was trimmed by 2 bases and the J gene end by 3 bases; junction bases not matched to a gene: 4. The CDR3 sequence is CASSPERTGGYEQYF. The CDR3 DNA reads TGTGCCAGCTCACCAGAGAGGACAGGGGGCTACGAGCAGTACTTC.

The genes are TRBV13 and TRBJ2-7, with D tentatively TRBD2 (5 bases). The CDR3 has 15 residues. Germline V lookup: CDR1 PRHDT, CDR2 FYEKMQ (reference sequence). V lost 10 bases and J 7 bases, leaving 26 bases between the germline ends. This CDR3 is CATSPSTTKLREQYF. The CDR3 DNA is TGTGCCACCTCTCCCTCGACTACCAAGTTACGGGAGCAGTACTTC.

V usage is TRBV30 and J usage is TRBJ2-2; 7 bases are shared with TRBD2. CDR1 is GTSNPN and CDR2 is SVGIG in the germline V gene (reference sequence). The CDR3 runs to 15 residues. Unmatched junction bases numbered 6, after V lost 2 bases and J lost 3 bases. The chain's CDR3 is CAWSSRLADTGELFF. CDR3 nucleotide sequence: TGTGCCTGGAGTTCACGACTAGCTGACACCGGGGAGCTGTTTTTT. Based on the CDR3 plus reference TRBV30 and TRBJ2-2, the full variable domain is SQTIHQWPATLVQPVGSPLSLECTVEGTSNPNLYWYRQAAGRGLQLLFYSVGIGQISSEVPQNLSASRPQDRQFILSSKKLLLSDSGFYLCAWSSRLADTGELFFGEGSRLTVL.

The V call is TRBV19, the J call TRBJ1-1, with D perhaps matching TRBD1 (6 bases). Germline V gene sequence: CDR1 LNHDA, CDR2 SQIVND (reference sequence). Trimming cost V 8 bases and J 1 base, with 26 bases left between them. This CDR3 is 18 amino acids long. CDR3 amino acids: CASQFDDLRTEENTEAFF. DNA for the CDR3: TGTGCCAGTCAATTCGACGATCTTAGGACAGAAGAGAACACTGAAGCTTTCTTT.

The CDR3 sequence: CASSLARTGDRETQYF. The CDR3 nucleotides are TGTGCCAGCAGCTTAGCAAGGACAGGGGATCGAGAGACCCAGTACTTC. The chain is built from TRBV7-9 and TRBJ2-5; 9 bases map to TRBD1. V shed 0 bases, J shed 4 bases, and the junction held 6 bases outside the gene matches. Germline CDR1 reads SEHNR; CDR2 reads FQNEAQ (reference sequence). The CDR3 has 16 residues.

J is TRBJ2-7 and V is TRBV4-1; 8 bases map to TRBD1. The length of the CDR3 is 14 residues. Germline V CDR1 and CDR2: MGHRA, YSYEKL. The J segment lost 3 bases and the V segment lost 2 bases, leaving 3 bases of the junction unmatched. The CDR3 DNA sequence: TGCGCCAGCAGCCAACCCGGACAGGGCTACGAGCAGTACTTC. Translating it yields CASSQPGQGYEQYF.

The genes are TRBV27 and TRBJ2-7, with D unclear. V lost 3 bases to trimming and J lost 1 base, with 7 bases between them. Germline values: CDR1 MNHEY, CDR2 SMNVEV (reference sequence). This CDR3 comprises 13 residues. In nucleotides, the CDR3 is TGTGCCAGCAGTTTGTTTAGATCCTACGAGCAGTACTTC. It translates to CASSLFRSYEQYF.

The genes are TRBV7-9 and TRBJ2-7, with a possible D match to TRBD1 (5 bases). Trimming cost V 4 bases and J 1 base, with 8 bases left between them. This CDR3 contains 13 residues. The germline CDR1 and CDR2 sequences are SEHNR and FQNEAQ (reference sequence). CDR3 in amino acids: CASSYPGSYEQYF. The CDR3 nucleotides read TGTGCCAGCAGCTATCCAGGGTCCTACGAGCAGTACTTC.

The chain couples TRBV7-6 to TRBJ1-2, with TRBD1 matching over 9 bases. The CDR3 covers 15 residues. Per germline, CDR1 SGHVS and CDR2 FNYEAQ. Trimming cost V 1 base and J 7 bases; bases outside gene matches: 7. The CDR3 region has the DNA TGTGCCAGCAGCTTAGTCATACAGGGGGCGTGTGGCTACACCTTC. It codes for CASSLVIQGACGYTF.

This clone was counted once. The chain has TRBV21-1 and TRBJ1-2; no check of the table's D call, TRBD1, against the DNA was made. TRBV21-1 is marked as a pseudogene. The CDR3 length is 14 residues. The CDR3 protein is CASSKDRGDYGYTF. The CDR3 DNA is TGTGCCAGCAGCAAGGACAGGGGGGACTATGGCTACACCTTC.

The V and J genes are TRBV25-1 and TRBJ2-7; tentatively, D is TRBD1 (6 bases). The germline V gene encodes CDR1 MGHDK and CDR2 SYGVNS. The CDR3 is 13 residues long. V was clipped by 9 bases and J by 2 bases, with 14 bases between them. The CDR3 sequence is CASGDILPYEQYF. DNA for the CDR3: TGTGCCAGTGGGGACATCCTGCCCTACGAGCAGTACTTC.

The chain couples TRBV6-1 to TRBJ2-7; TRBD1 might be the D (6 bases). Trimming took off 6 bases at V and 2 bases at J, with 17 bases between the two ends. Germline CDR1 and CDR2: MNHNS and SASEGT. The CDR3 is 15 amino acids. CDR3 nucleotide sequence: TGTGCCAGCAGGAGGGGATTAGGACAGCCCTACGAGCAGTACTTC. Its translation is CASRRGLGQPYEQYF.

In its sample, this clone was seen once. This chain connects TRBV2 to TRBJ2-3, with D unresolved. Trimming removed 8 bases from V and 2 bases from J, with 11 bases in between. The germline V gene encodes CDR1 SNHLY and CDR2 FYNNEI. This CDR3 contains 13 residues. Here the CDR3 reads CASSIENTDTQYF. The DNA of the CDR3 is TGTGCCAGCTCAATCGAGAACACAGATACGCAGTATTTT.

The rearrangement joins TRBV11-3 to TRBJ2-5; the D is unclear. V lost 1 base and J lost 5, with 14 bases in between. This CDR3 is 15 amino acids long. Germline-derived CDR1 and CDR2 are SGHNT and YENEEA. CDR3 bases: TGTGCCAGCAGCTTAGGAGGAAAGGAGAGGGAGACCCAGTACTTC. This sequence encodes CASSLGGKERETQYF.

The chain combines TRBV4-1 with TRBJ2-7; a weak D match, TRBD2 (6 bases). Per the germline V gene, CDR1 is MGHRA and CDR2 is YSYEKL. V lost 1 base and J lost 0, with 13 bases in between. The length of the CDR3 is 16 residues. The CDR3 bases are TGCGCCAGCAGCCAAGGGTTCCGGGGGAACTCCTACGAGCAGTACTTC. Residues: CASSQGFRGNSYEQYF.

The CDR3 DNA is TGTGCCAGCAGCTTGGGGTGGGGACAGGGGGGCGAGCAGTACTTC. Protein sequence: CASSLGWGQGGEQYF. The V and J genes are TRBV5-4 and TRBJ2-7; 11 bases match TRBD1. Per the germline V gene, CDR1 is SGHNT and CDR2 is YYREEE (reference sequence). Unmatched junction bases numbered 5, after V lost 0 bases and J lost 6 bases. The CDR3 consists of 15 residues. Together with reference TRBV5-4 and TRBJ2-7, the CDR3 gives the full variable domain: ETGVTQSPTHLIKTRGQQVTLRCSSQSGHNTVSWYQQALGQGPQFIFQYYREEENGRGNFPPRFSGLQFPNYSSELNVNALELDDSALYLCASSLGWGQGGEQYFGPGTRLTVT.

J is TRBJ2-7 and V is TRBV29-1; D is unresolved. Trimming left V 0 bases short and J 2 bases short, with 8 bases between. The CDR3 contains 13 residues. Per the germline V gene, CDR1 is SQVTM and CDR2 is ANQGSEA. CDR3 amino acids: CSVEDVQTYEQYF. The CDR3 region has the DNA TGCAGCGTTGAAGATGTGCAGACCTACGAGCAGTACTTC.

V gene TRBV5-1 combines with J gene TRBJ2-1; a possible D gene is TRBD2 (6 bases). Trimming left V 0 bases short and J 6 bases short, with 10 bases between. This CDR3 region has 14 residues. Germline CDR1 is SGHRS and CDR2 is YFSETQ. CDR3 DNA sequence: TGCGCCAGCAGCTTGGAAAGGGACTCCAATGAGCAGTTCTTC. This codes for CASSLERDSNEQFF.

The CDR3 DNA reads TGTGCCAGTAGTACGACAGGGGGAAACACCGGGGAGCTGTTTTTT. This translates into CASSTTGGNTGELFF. J is TRBJ2-2 and V is TRBV19; 9 bases are a match to TRBD1. Unmatched junction bases numbered 2, after V lost 4 bases and J lost 2 bases. This CDR3 comprises 15 residues. Germline V gene sequence: CDR1 LNHDA, CDR2 SQIVND (reference sequence).

The chain combines TRBV10-3 with TRBJ2-2; D perhaps matches TRBD2 (5 bases). From germline, CDR1 is ENHRY and CDR2 SYGVKD. V lost 10 bases and J lost 5, with 23 bases in between. This CDR3 spans 16 amino acids. CDR3 loop: CATSNEGSTLTGELFF. Here the CDR3 DNA reads TGTGCCACCTCCAATGAGGGAAGCACCCTGACCGGGGAGCTGTTTTTT.

The J gene is TRBJ2-1, the V gene TRBV5-4, with 8 nucleotides matching TRBD1. The CDR3 is 14 residues long. The V and J ends lost 4 bases and 8 bases, in that order; junction bases with no gene match: 8. Germline CDR1 and CDR2: SGHNT and YYREEE (reference sequence). The CDR3 DNA reads as TGTGCCAGCAGCATCCGGGACAGGCCCGATGAGCAGTTCTTC. Amino acid sequence: CASSIRDRPDEQFF.

This rearrangement joins TRBV27 to TRBJ2-7, with D uncertain. The CDR3 extends over 17 amino acids. V was clipped by 6 bases and J by 4 bases, with 25 bases between them. The germline V gene has CDR1 MNHEY and CDR2 SMNVEV (reference sequence). CDR3 sequence reads: CASRSIRVGVDRYEQYF. The CDR3 bases are TGTGCCAGCAGGAGCATCCGGGTTGGAGTAGATCGTTACGAGCAGTACTTC.